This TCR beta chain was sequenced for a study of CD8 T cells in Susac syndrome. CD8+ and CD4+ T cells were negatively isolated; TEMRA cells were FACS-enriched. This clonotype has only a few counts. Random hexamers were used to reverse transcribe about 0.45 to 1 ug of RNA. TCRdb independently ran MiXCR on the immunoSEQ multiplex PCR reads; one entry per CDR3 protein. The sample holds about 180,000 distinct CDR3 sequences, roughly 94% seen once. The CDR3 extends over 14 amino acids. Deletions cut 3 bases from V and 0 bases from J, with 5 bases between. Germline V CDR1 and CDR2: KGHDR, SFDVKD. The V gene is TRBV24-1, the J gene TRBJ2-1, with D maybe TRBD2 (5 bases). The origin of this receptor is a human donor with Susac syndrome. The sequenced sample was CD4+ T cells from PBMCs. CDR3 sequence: CATSDTSSYNEQFF. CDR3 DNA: TGTGCCACCAGTGATACTAGCTCCTACAATGAGCAGTTCTTC.